The clone carrying this T cell receptor beta chain was seen only a few times. Trimming took off 3 bases at V and 8 bases at J, with 12 bases between the two ends. The CDR3 spans 13 residues. Germline V CDR1 and CDR2: SGDLS, YYNGEE. This entry is derived from a study of cytomegalovirus exposure and HLA in healthy donors. The PCR was carried out with 60 Vbeta primers and 13 Jbeta primers. Some clones are missing from TCRdb's copy, which holds only in-frame ones; the method was immunoSEQ multiplex PCR. In the table there are roughly 120,000 clones, under 80% of which are singletons. Sequencing input: PBMCs. The V and J genes are TRBV9 and TRBJ2-1; D is uncertain. The sequence was collected from a woman in her thirties or forties in good health and CMV-seropositive. DNA for the CDR3: TGTGCCAGCAGCGCCTCGGGTATTGATGAGCAGTTCTTC. Translation gives CASSASGIDEQFF.